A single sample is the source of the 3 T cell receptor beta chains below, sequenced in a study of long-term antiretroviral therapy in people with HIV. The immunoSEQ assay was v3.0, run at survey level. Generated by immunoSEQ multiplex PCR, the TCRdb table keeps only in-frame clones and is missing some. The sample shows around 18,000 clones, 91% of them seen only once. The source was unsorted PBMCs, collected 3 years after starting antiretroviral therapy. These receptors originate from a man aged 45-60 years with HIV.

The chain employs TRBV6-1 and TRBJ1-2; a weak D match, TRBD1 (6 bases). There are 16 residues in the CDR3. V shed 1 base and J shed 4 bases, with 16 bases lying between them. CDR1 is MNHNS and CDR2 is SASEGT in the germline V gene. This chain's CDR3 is CASSEVGDTRGYGYTF. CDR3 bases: TGTGCCAGCAGTGAAGTGGGGGACACCCGAGGCTATGGCTACACCTTC.

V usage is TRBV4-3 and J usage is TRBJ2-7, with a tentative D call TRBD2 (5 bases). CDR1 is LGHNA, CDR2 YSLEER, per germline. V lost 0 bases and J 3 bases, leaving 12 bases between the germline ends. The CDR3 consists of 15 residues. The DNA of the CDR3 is TGCGCCAGCAGCCAAGATATCGGAGGTTTCTACGAGCAGTACTTC. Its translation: CASSQDIGGFYEQYF.

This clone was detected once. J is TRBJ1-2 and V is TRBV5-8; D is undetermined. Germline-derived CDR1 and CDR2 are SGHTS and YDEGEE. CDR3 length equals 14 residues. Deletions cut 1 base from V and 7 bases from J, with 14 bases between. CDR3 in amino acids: CASSLSRGKSGYTF. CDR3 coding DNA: TGTGCCAGCAGCTTGAGCCGGGGAAAAAGTGGCTACACCTTC.